This TCR beta chain stems from a study of beta chain features in type 1 diabetes. Study-wide background: In all, around 110,000,000 sorted cells from all samples were analyzed.

To note about this clone: The antigen is undetermined.

After removal of 3 bases from V and 5 bases from J, the junction contained 6 bases not matched to a gene. The CDR3 has 15 residues. Per germline, CDR1 SGHRS and CDR2 YFSETQ. CD45RO/CCR7/CD25/CD127/CD95/CD27 staining was used to isolate CD4+ naive, central memory, regulatory and stem cell-like memory cells by sorting. Study-wide results and caveats: Type 1 diabetes patients had TCRB CDR3s that were shorter (moderately but significantly so) in all four CD4+ subsets.

Expressed TCRB transcripts got sequenced, as all isolated RNA was reverse transcribed. About 3.9 million reads on average were seen across naive, central memory and regulatory T cell samples. Some clones are missing from TCRdb's copy, which holds only in-frame ones; the method was immunoSEQ multiplex PCR. The profile shows a few hundred thousand clones, over 11% of them singletons. This receptor was taken from a man aged 30 to 39 with type 1 diabetes. The rearrangement uses TRBV5-1 and TRBJ2-3, with 10 nucleotides matching TRBD1. What was sequenced was naive CD4+ T cells from blood. Here the CDR3 reads CASSSGQGYGDTQYF. The CDR3 DNA reads TGCGCCAGCAGCTCGGGACAGGGGTATGGAGATACGCAGTATTTT.